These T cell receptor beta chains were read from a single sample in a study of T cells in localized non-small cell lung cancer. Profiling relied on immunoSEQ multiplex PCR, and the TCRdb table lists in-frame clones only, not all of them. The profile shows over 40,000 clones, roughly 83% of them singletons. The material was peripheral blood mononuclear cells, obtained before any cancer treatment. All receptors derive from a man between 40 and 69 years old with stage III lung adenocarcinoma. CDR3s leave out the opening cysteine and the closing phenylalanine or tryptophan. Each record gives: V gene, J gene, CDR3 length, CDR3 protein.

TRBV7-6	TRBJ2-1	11	ASSLGPNNEQF
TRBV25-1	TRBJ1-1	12	ASSEYGRNTEAF
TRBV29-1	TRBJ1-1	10	SGGYWNTEAF
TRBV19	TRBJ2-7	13	ASSIARTGRYEQY
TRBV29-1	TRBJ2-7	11	SVALTSGYEQY
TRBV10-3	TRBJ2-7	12	AISDPPSSYEQY
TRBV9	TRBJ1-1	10	ASSVGDTEAF
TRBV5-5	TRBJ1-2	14	ASSHPTGLAIDGYT
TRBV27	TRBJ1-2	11	ASLGQGNYGYT
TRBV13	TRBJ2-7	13	ASSRSAGGSYEQY
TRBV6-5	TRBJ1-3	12	ATLGGGSGNTIY
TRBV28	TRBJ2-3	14	ASSAPVEGGPDTQY
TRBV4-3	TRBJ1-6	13	ASSQGPSYNSPLH